The entry below describes one TCR beta chain. Under the authors' procedure: Amplified reference gene primers provided the basis for estimating nucleated cell counts. Sequencing used immunoSEQ multiplex PCR; TCRdb keeps in-frame clones, though not all of them. V, J and clone size were drawn from that table, and D and trimming were deduced from the DNA. The table includes under 300,000 clones, around 84% detected once. The sample belongs to a study of blood T cell repertoires in COVID-19. Background on the study: Whether acute or convalescent, the COVID-19 samples came from the United States, Italy and Spain. In each case, the material was cDNA or gDNA derived from T cells, B-cell-depleted T cells, or PBMCs.

This clonotype originated in a woman under 30 with acute or convalescent COVID-19. Sequences were obtained from peripheral blood.

CDR3 sequence (DNA): TGTGCCAGTACCCTCCGACTAGCTTTCGGAGACAATGAGCAGTTCTTC. Translating it yields CASTLRLAFGDNEQFF. This chain uses TRBV19 with TRBJ2-1; TRBD2 matches 7 bases. The V segment lost 7 bases and the J segment 5 bases; nucleotides outside the gene matches: 14. Germline V gives CDR1 LNHDA, CDR2 SQIVND (reference sequence). CDR3 size: 16 residues.